Following are 21 T cell receptor beta chains from one sample sequenced in a study of beta chain features in type 1 diabetes. Investigators reverse transcribed all isolated RNA, so they sequenced expressed TCRB transcripts. Only in-frame clones appear in the TCRdb table, and some are missing; sequencing was by immunoSEQ multiplex PCR. The data show approximately 150,000 clones, 10% to 15% seen once. Regarding the study as a whole: Type 1 diabetes patients had TCRB CDR3s that were shorter (moderately but significantly so) in all four CD4+ subsets.

No antigen is known for these receptors. The specimen sequenced was central memory CD4+ T cells from blood. The receptors stem from a young man with type 1 diabetes.

This sequence joins TRBV30 and TRBJ1-1; 7 bases line up with TRBD1. Per germline, CDR1 GTSNPN and CDR2 SVGIG (reference sequence). This CDR3 comprises 13 residues. V was clipped by 4 bases and J by 3 bases; unmatched bases: 5. For the CDR3, the DNA is TGTGCCTGGACCACAGGGGCTTACACTGAAGCTTTCTTT. As protein: CAWTTGAYTEAFF.

This clone has just a few counts. The V call is TRBV19, the J call TRBJ2-3; D may be TRBD2 (5 bases). This CDR3 spans 12 amino acids. Trimming shortened V by 3 bases and J by 4 bases, and 5 bases separated the two germline ends. CDR1 is LNHDA, CDR2 SQIVND, per germline (reference sequence). CDR3 sequence: CASSMRADTQYF. The CDR3 nucleotides are TGTGCCAGTAGTATGAGGGCAGATACGCAGTATTTT.

The gene calls are TRBV9 and TRBJ1-6; D is unresolved. Trimming shortened V by 0 bases and J by 10 bases, and 11 bases separated the two germline ends. The CDR3 covers 14 residues. Germline lookup yields CDR1 SGDLS and CDR2 YYNGEE. In DNA form, the CDR3 reads TGTGCCAGCAGCGTAGGACCCGAGGGCTCACCCCTCCACTTT. This translates into CASSVGPEGSPLHF.

The gene calls are TRBV30 and TRBJ1-2; no clear D. Per the germline V gene, CDR1 is GTSNPN and CDR2 is SVGIG (reference sequence). The CDR3 totals 13 residues. The germline V and J ends were trimmed by 3 bases and 4 bases, with 12 bases remaining between them. The CDR3 DNA sequence: TGTGCCTGGAGCGCAGATGCCGGCTATGGCTACACCTTC. The encoded protein is CAWSADAGYGYTF.

A few counts support this clone. The chain is built from TRBV29-1 and TRBJ1-1, with D perhaps TRBD1 (5 bases). Trimming removed 7 bases at V and 5 bases at J, with 14 bases between. Germline assignment: CDR1 SQVTM and CDR2 ANQGSEA. The CDR3 totals 12 residues. CDR3 protein: CSAQGARTEAFF. The CDR3 DNA sequence: TGCAGCGCCCAAGGGGCGCGAACTGAAGCTTTCTTT. The full variable domain, its missing parts supplied by reference TRBV29-1 and TRBJ1-1, is SAVISQKPSRDICQRGTSLTIQCQVDSQVTMMFWYRQQPGQSLTLIATANQGSEATYESGFVIDKFPISRPNLTFSTLTVSNMSPEDSSIYLCSAQGARTEAFFGQGTRLTVV.

This clone was recorded many times. The CDR3 protein is CASSVVGGETQYF. CDR3 bases: TGTGCCAGCAGCGTAGTAGGGGGTGAGACCCAGTACTTC. The chain has TRBV9 and TRBJ2-5; tentative D call: TRBD1 (6 bases). Trimming took off 0 bases at V and 5 bases at J, with 8 bases between the two ends. The CDR3 has 13 residues. The germline CDR1 and CDR2 sequences are SGDLS and YYNGEE. The complete variable domain, with remaining parts taken from reference TRBV9 and TRBJ2-5, reads DSGVTQTPKHLITATGQRVTLRCSPRSGDLSVYWYQQSLDQGLQFLIQYYNGEERAKGNILERFSAQQFPDLHSELNLSSLELGDSALYFCASSVVGGETQYFGPGTRLLVL.

The chain links TRBV27 to TRBJ2-5; D is unresolved. CDR3 length equals 10 residues. The V and J ends lost 8 bases and 5 bases respectively, with 6 bases between them. Germline CDR1 MNHEY, CDR2 SMNVEV (reference sequence). The CDR3 region is CASGWETQYF. CDR3 nucleotide sequence: TGTGCCAGCGGATGGGAGACCCAGTACTTC.

The chain uses TRBV2 and TRBJ1-5, with D possibly TRBD1 on 5 matching bases. CDR3 length: 12 residues. Germline V lookup: CDR1 SNHLY, CDR2 FYNNEI. CDR3 bases: TGTGCAGGAGGGGTAAGCAATCAGCCCCAGCATTTT. This codes for CAGGVSNQPQHF.

The CDR3 nucleotides are TGTGCCAGCACGTGGGCAGGGGGCGCGCATGGCTACACCTTC. Translated, it gives CASTWAGGAHGYTF. The V gene is TRBV6-1, the J gene TRBJ1-2, with TRBD1 matching 8 bases. There are 14 residues in the CDR3. From germline, CDR1 is MNHNS and CDR2 SASEGT. V lost 7 bases and J lost 6; bases outside the gene matches: 10.

This clone was seen a few times. The V and J genes are TRBV29-1 and TRBJ1-1; D is undetermined. CDR3 length: 12 residues. V shed 4 bases and J shed 5 bases, with 11 bases lying between them. Germline V lookup: CDR1 SQVTM, CDR2 ANQGSEA. CDR3 residues: CSVGRDGTEAFF. CDR3 bases: TGCAGCGTTGGACGGGATGGGACTGAAGCTTTCTTT.

This clone turned up a few times. The chain recombines TRBV9 with TRBJ2-7; 8 positions agree with TRBD2. V gave up 7 bases and J gave up 1 base; unmatched junction bases: 7. Germline values: CDR1 SGDLS, CDR2 YYNGEE. CDR3 length equals 14 residues. CDR3 residues: CASSSGGTSYEQYF. The CDR3 DNA follows: TGTGCCAGCTCAAGCGGGGGAACATCCTACGAGCAGTACTTC.

DNA for the CDR3: TGTGCCAGCAGCCCGAATAGCAATCAGCCCCAGCATTTT. It encodes CASSPNSNQPQHF. J is TRBJ1-5 and V is TRBV7-2; D remains ambiguous. The CDR3 spans 13 residues. Germline V gene data show CDR1 as SGHTA and CDR2 as FQGNSA. Trimming removed 5 bases from V and 0 bases from J, with 5 bases in between.

The table lists this clone with many counts. This chain uses TRBV29-1 with TRBJ1-1; 11 bases align to TRBD1. The CDR3 has 11 amino acids. Germline V gives CDR1 SQVTM, CDR2 ANQGSEA. V shed 6 bases, J shed 6 bases, and the junction held 0 bases outside the gene matches. CDR3 protein: CSVGQGAEAFF. The CDR3, as DNA: TGCAGCGTGGGACAGGGGGCTGAAGCTTTCTTT.

This clone showed up just a few times. This CDR3 is CASSSAGGYGYTF. The CDR3 bases are TGTGCCAGCAGCTCCGCGGGGGGTTATGGCTACACCTTC. J is TRBJ1-2 and V is TRBV5-4; the D gene is possibly TRBD1 (5 bases). Germline loops: CDR1 SGHNT, CDR2 YYREEE (reference sequence). V was shortened by 3 bases and J by 5 bases, with 11 bases between the two germline ends. The CDR3 is 13 amino acids.

CDR3 nucleotide sequence: TGCGCCAGCAGCGTACGACCGACAGGGGTCGTTCAAGAGACCCAGTACTTC. Its translation: CASSVRPTGVVQETQYF. The V call is TRBV5-1, the J call TRBJ2-5; 8 bases are shared with TRBD1. Germline V gives CDR1 SGHRS, CDR2 YFSETQ. The ends lost 4 bases at V and 2 bases at J; junction bases unmatched: 13. CDR3 size: 17 residues. The full variable domain, in which reference TRBV5-1 and TRBJ2-5 provide the parts outside the CDR3, is KAGVTQTPRYLIKTRGQQVTLSCSPISGHRSVSWYQQTPGQGLQFLFEYFSETQRNKGNFPGRFSGRQFSNSRSEMNVSTLELGDSALYLCASSVRPTGVVQETQYFGPGTRLLVL.

This chain joins TRBV29-1 and TRBJ1-1; 7 bases are shared with TRBD1. CDR1 SQVTM and CDR2 ANQGSEA come from the germline V gene. The CDR3 runs 14 residues. V shed 2 bases and J 4 bases; nucleotides not matched to a gene: 7. The CDR3 DNA sequence: TGCAGCGTTGAAAGGGGGCGCGTAAGCACTGAAGCTTTCTTT. Encoded protein: CSVERGRVSTEAFF. Combining the CDR3 with reference TRBV29-1 and TRBJ1-1 gives the whole variable domain SAVISQKPSRDICQRGTSLTIQCQVDSQVTMMFWYRQQPGQSLTLIATANQGSEATYESGFVIDKFPISRPNLTFSTLTVSNMSPEDSSIYLCSVERGRVSTEAFFGQGTRLTVV.

This clone was counted at least ten times. V usage is TRBV7-7 and J usage is TRBJ2-5; 8 bases line up with TRBD2. The J segment lost 2 bases and the V segment lost 5 bases, leaving 7 bases of the junction unmatched. Per the germline V gene, CDR1 is SSHAT and CDR2 is FNYEAQ (reference sequence). CDR3 length: 15 amino acids. CDR3 nucleotides: TGTGCCAGCAGCCATAGCGGGACTCCACAAGAGACCCAGTACTTC. Amino acid sequence: CASSHSGTPQETQYF.

The V gene is TRBV30, the J gene TRBJ1-2; a possible D gene is TRBD1 (5 bases). CDR1 and CDR2 from the germline V gene are GTSNPN and SVGIG (reference sequence). This CDR3 has 14 amino acids. V lost 2 bases and J 7 bases, leaving 17 bases between the germline ends. The CDR3 DNA reads TGTGCCTGGAGTACTAACTTAAGACAGATTGGCTACACCTTC. Protein product: CAWSTNLRQIGYTF.

This clone was seen a handful of times. This rearrangement joins TRBV7-2 to TRBJ2-4; D may correspond to TRBD1 or TRBD2 (5 bases each). Trimming removed 5 bases at V and 7 bases at J, with 12 bases between. The germline V gene encodes CDR1 SGHTA and CDR2 FQGNSA. The CDR3 extends over 13 amino acids. In DNA form, the CDR3 reads TGTGCCAGCAGCGGTACCGGGACCAACATTCAGTACTTC. Translating it yields CASSGTGTNIQYF.

V gene TRBV27 combines with J gene TRBJ2-5; TRBD1 might be the D (5 bases). V gave up 5 bases and J gave up 2 bases, with 21 bases separating them. Germline lookup yields CDR1 MNHEY and CDR2 SMNVEV (reference sequence). The CDR3 has 17 residues. The CDR3 coding sequence is TGTGCCAGCAGTCCTCTGAGAAGGGGCACTTATCAAGAGACCCAGTACTTC. It is translated as CASSPLRRGTYQETQYF.

This chain uses TRBV5-4 with TRBJ2-5, with 10 positions matching TRBD2. The germline V gene encodes CDR1 SGHNT and CDR2 YYREEE (reference sequence). The V gene end was trimmed by 4 bases and the J gene end by 1 base; junction bases not matched to a gene: 7. The CDR3 contains 16 residues. CDR3 DNA sequence: TGTGCCAGCAGCCGAGGCACTAGCGGGGTCCAAGAGACCCAGTACTTC. Protein product: CASSRGTSGVQETQYF. Based on the CDR3 plus reference TRBV5-4 and TRBJ2-5, the full variable domain is ETGVTQSPTHLIKTRGQQVTLRCSSQSGHNTVSWYQQALGQGPQFIFQYYREEENGRGNFPPRFSGLQFPNYSSELNVNALELDDSALYLCASSRGTSGVQETQYFGPGTRLLVL.